This TCR beta chain was sequenced in a study of OX40 agonist ivuxolimab in advanced cancers. The germline V and J ends were trimmed by 0 bases and 7 bases, with 7 bases remaining between them. Germline assignment: CDR1 PRHDT and CDR2 FYEKMQ (reference sequence). The CDR3 totals 14 residues. Libraries were prepared by immunoSEQ multiplex PCR; TCRdb keeps only in-frame clonotypes and omits some of them. The sample contains more than 70,000 clones, roughly 90% of which appear only once. The clonotype was recovered from an adult with an advanced solid tumor such as melanoma, head and neck, liver or kidney cancer. The sample consisted of CD4+ or CD8+ T cells sorted from blood, taken in a trial of the OX40 agonist ivuxolimab. The genes are TRBV13 and TRBJ1-6; TRBD1 is a possible D gene (6 bases). CDR3 nucleotides: TGTGCCAGCAGCTTAGGCAGGGGAAATTCACCCCTCCACTTT. This sequence encodes CASSLGRGNSPLHF.